This note documents a single T cell receptor beta chain sequence. Profiled with immunoSEQ multiplex PCR; TCRdb holds only in-frame clones, not every one. Among roughly 2 million clones, 90% to 96% were seen once, and the ten largest hold approximately 0.13%. These data belong to a study of shared clonotypes between healthy human individuals. V was clipped by 4 bases and J by 7 bases, with 23 bases between them. Germline values: CDR1 SGHAT, CDR2 FQNNGV. The CDR3 is 16 amino acids. Specimen: naive CD4+ T cells sorted from blood. Subset meaning: CD45RA+ positively selected. The TCR originated in a man aged 18-30 years in good health. The chain joins TRBV11-2 to TRBJ2-7; TRBD1 is a possible D gene (5 bases). CDR3 sequence: CASSSPPAGSLWEQYF. CDR3 nucleotide sequence: TGTGCCAGCAGCTCGCCCCCCGCAGGGTCTCTGTGGGAGCAGTACTTC.